One and the same sample provided the 2 T cell receptor beta chains below, sequenced in a study of blood T cell repertoires in COVID-19. Profiling relied on immunoSEQ multiplex PCR, and the TCRdb table lists in-frame clones only, not all of them. The repertoire includes approximately 310,000 clones, approximately 88% of them detected once, and roughly 5.2% sits in the top ten. The sample consisted of PBMCs or T cells enriched from blood (not recorded which). Receptors were obtained from a man aged 55 to 69 who had recovered from COVID-19.

The chain links TRBV19 to TRBJ2-6, with 16 bases lining up with TRBD2. V was pared by 0 bases and J by 0 bases, with 8 bases of the junction left unmatched. CDR1 LNHDA and CDR2 SQIVND come from the germline V gene (reference sequence). The CDR3 extends over 22 amino acids. The chain's CDR3 is CASSIEGLAGGPPLSGANVLTF. Written as DNA, the CDR3 is TGTGCCAGTAGTATAGAGGGACTAGCGGGAGGGCCCCCACTCTCTGGGGCCAACGTCCTGACTTTC.

The V and J genes are TRBV6-5 and TRBJ1-5; the match to TRBD1 covers 10 bases. The CDR3 runs 15 residues. After removal of 6 bases from V and 3 bases from J, the junction contained 5 bases not matched to a gene. Germline loops: CDR1 MNHEY, CDR2 SVGAGI. CDR3 region: CASRGDRGVNQPQHF. CDR3 sequence (DNA): TGTGCCAGCAGGGGGGACAGGGGTGTCAATCAGCCCCAGCATTTT.